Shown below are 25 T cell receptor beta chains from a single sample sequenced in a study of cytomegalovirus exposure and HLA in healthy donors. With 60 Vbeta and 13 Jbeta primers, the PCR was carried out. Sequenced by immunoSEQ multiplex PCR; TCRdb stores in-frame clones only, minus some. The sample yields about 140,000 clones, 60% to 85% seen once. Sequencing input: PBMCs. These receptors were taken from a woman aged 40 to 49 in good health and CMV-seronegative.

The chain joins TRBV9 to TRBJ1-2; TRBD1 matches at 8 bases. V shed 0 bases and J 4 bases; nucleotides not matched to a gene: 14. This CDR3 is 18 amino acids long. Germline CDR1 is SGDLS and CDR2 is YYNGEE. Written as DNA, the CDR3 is TGTGCCAGCAGCGTAGCTTTAGGACAGGGTCGTATCGTCTATGGCTACACCTTC. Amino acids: CASSVALGQGRIVYGYTF.

CDR3 nucleotides: TGTGCCAGCAGCTTAGATTACCGGGAGAACACTGAAGCTTTCTTT. Translated: CASSLDYRENTEAFF. The chain links TRBV7-6 to TRBJ1-1; no definite D call. Trimming cost V 1 base and J 1 base, with 10 bases left between them. This CDR3 is 15 amino acids long. Germline loops: CDR1 SGHVS, CDR2 FNYEAQ.

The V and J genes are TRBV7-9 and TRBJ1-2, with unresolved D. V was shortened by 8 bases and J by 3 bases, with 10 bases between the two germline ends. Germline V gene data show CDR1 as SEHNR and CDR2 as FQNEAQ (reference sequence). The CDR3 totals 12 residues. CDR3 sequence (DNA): TGTGCCAGCGGTAGGCAGGACTATGGCTACACCTTC. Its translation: CASGRQDYGYTF. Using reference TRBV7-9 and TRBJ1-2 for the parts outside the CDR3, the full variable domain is DTGVSQNPRHKITKRGQNVTFRCDPISEHNRLYWYRQTLGQGPEFLTYFQNEAQLEKSRLLSDRFSAERPKGSFSTLEIQRTEQGDSAMYLCASGRQDYGYTFGSGTRLTVV.

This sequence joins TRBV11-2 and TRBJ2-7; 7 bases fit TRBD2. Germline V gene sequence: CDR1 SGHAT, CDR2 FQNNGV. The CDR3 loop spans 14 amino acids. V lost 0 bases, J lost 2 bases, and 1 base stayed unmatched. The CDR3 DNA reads TGTGCCAGCAGCTTAGAGGGGGGGACCTACGAGCAGTACTTC. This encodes CASSLEGGTYEQYF.

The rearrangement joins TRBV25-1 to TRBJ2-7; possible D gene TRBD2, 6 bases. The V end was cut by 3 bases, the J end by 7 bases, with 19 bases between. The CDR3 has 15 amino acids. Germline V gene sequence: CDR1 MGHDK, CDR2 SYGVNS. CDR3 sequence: CASSDRGLFTSEQYF. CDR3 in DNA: TGTGCCAGCAGTGACCGGGGACTGTTTACCTCGGAGCAGTACTTC.

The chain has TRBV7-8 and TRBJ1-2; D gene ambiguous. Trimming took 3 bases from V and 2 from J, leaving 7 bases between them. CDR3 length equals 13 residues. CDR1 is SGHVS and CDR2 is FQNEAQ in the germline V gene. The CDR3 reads CASSFLPNYGYTF. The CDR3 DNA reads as TGTGCCAGCAGCTTCCTACCAAACTATGGCTACACCTTC.

The CDR3 here is CASSLEGTTHYGYTF. The CDR3 DNA reads as TGTGCCAGCAGCTTAGAAGGGACTACGCACTATGGCTACACCTTC. This chain uses TRBV7-9 with TRBJ1-2, with a possible D match to TRBD1 (5 bases). V lost 1 base, J lost 3 bases, and 12 bases lay in between. Germline CDR1 and CDR2: SEHNR and FQNEAQ (reference sequence). CDR3 length: 15 residues.

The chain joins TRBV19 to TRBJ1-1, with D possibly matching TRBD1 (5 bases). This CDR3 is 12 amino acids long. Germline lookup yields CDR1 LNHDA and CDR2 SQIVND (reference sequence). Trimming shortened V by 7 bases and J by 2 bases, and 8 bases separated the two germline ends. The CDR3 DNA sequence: TGTGCCAGTATGGACATCAACACTGAAGCTTTCTTT. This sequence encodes CASMDINTEAFF.

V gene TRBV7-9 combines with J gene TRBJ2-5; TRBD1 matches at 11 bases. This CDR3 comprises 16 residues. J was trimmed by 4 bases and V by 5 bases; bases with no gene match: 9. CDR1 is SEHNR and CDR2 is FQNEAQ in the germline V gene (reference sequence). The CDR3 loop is CASSAGQGGSRETQYF. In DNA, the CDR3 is TGTGCCAGCAGCGCGGGACAGGGGGGAAGCCGAGAGACCCAGTACTTC.

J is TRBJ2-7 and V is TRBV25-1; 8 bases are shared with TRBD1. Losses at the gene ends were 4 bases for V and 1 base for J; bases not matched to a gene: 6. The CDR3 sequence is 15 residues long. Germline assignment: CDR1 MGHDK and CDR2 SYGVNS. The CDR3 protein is CASSAGQGKSYEQYF. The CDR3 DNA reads TGTGCCAGCAGTGCTGGACAGGGAAAGTCCTACGAGCAGTACTTC.

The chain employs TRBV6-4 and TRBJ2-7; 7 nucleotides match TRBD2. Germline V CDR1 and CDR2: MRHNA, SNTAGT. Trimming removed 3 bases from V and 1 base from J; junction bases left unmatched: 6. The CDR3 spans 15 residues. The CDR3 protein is CASSERGGRSYEQYF. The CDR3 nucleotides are TGTGCCAGCAGTGAAAGGGGAGGGCGATCCTACGAGCAGTACTTC.

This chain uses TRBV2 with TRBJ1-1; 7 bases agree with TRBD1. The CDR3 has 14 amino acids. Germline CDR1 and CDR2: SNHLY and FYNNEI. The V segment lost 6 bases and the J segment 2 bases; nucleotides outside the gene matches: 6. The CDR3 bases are TGTGCCAGCAGGCGACAGGGTAGTAACACTGAAGCTTTCTTT. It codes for CASRRQGSNTEAFF.

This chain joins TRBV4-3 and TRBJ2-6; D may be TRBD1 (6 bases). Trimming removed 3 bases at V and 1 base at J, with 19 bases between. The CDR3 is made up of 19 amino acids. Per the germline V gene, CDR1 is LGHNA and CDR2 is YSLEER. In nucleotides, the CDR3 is TGCGCCAGCAGCCATTTGGGCCAAGGGACACTATCTGGGGCCAACGTCCTGACTTTC. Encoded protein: CASSHLGQGTLSGANVLTF.

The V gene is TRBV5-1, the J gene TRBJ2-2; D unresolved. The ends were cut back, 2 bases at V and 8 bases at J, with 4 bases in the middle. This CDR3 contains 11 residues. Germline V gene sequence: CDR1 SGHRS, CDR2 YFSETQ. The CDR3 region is CASSFPGELFF. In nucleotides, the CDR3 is TGCGCCAGCAGCTTCCCTGGGGAGCTGTTTTTT.

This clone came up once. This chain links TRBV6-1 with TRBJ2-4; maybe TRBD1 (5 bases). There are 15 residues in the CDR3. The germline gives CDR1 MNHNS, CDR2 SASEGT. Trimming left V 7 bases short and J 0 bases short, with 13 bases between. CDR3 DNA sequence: TGTGCCAGCACCGAGACAGCATTAGCCAAAAACATTCAGTACTTC. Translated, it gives CASTETALAKNIQYF.

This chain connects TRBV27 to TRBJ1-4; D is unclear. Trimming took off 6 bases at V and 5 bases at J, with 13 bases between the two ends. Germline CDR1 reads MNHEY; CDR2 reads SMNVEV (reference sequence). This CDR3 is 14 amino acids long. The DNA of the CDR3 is TGTGCCAGCAGCCGGCGAGACATCAATGAAAAACTGTTTTTT. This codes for CASSRRDINEKLFF.

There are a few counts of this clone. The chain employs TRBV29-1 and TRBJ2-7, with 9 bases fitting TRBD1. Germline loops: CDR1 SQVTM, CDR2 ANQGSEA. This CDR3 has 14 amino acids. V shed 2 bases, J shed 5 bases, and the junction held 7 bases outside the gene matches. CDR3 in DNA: TGCAGCGTTGAAATTCGGGGACAGGGCGACGAGCAGTACTTC. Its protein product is CSVEIRGQGDEQYF.

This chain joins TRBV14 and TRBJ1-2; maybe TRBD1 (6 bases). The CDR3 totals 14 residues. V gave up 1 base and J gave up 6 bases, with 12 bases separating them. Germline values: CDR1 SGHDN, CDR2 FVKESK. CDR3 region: CASSQVLAGDGYTF. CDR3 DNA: TGTGCCAGCAGCCAAGTTTTGGCAGGGGATGGCTACACCTTC.

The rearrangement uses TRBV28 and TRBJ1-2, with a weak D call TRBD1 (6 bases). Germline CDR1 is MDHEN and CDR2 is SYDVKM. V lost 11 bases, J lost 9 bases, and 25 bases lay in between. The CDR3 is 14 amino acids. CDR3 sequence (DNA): TGTGCCTTACAATCTCCAGGGGCCGCTCCGAGCTACACCTTC. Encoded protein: CALQSPGAAPSYTF.

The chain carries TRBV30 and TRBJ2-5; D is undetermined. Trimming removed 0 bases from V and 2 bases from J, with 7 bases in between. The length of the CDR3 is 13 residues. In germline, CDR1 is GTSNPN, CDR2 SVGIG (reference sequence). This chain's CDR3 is CAWSVLIQETQYF. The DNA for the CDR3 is TGTGCCTGGAGTGTGTTAATACAAGAGACCCAGTACTTC.

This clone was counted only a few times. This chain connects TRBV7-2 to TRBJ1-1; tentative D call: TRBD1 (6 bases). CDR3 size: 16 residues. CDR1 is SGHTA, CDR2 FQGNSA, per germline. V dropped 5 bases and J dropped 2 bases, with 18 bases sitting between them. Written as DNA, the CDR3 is TGTGCCAGCAGCCCTCGCACAGGGTCAGCAAACACTGAAGCTTTCTTT. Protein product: CASSPRTGSANTEAFF.

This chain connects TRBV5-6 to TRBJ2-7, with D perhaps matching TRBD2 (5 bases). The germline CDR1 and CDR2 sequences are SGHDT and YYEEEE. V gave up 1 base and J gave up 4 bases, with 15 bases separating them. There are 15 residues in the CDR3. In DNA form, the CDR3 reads TGTGCCAGCAGCTTGCACGGGGTTAGAGCGTACGAGCAGTACTTC. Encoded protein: CASSLHGVRAYEQYF.

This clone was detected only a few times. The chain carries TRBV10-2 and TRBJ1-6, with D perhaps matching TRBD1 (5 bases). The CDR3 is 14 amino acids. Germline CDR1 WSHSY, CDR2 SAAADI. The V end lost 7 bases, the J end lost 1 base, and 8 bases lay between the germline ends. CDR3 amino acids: CASMQGSYNSPLHF. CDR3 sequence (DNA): TGCGCCAGCATGCAGGGATCCTATAATTCACCCCTCCACTTT.

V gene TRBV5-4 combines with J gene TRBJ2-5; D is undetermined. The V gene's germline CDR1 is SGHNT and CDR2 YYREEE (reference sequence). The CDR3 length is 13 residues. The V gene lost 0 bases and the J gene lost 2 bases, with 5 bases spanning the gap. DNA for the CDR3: TGTGCCAGCAGCTTGGCCCATCAAGAGACCCAGTACTTC. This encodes CASSLAHQETQYF.

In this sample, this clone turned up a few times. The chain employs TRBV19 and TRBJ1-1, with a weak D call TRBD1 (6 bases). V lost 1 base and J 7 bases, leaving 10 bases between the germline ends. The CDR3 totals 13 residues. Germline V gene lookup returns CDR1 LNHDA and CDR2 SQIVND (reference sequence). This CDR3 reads CASSIVGGLEAFF. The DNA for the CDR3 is TGTGCCAGTAGTATAGTGGGGGGGCTTGAAGCTTTCTTT.